What follows are 24 T cell receptor beta chains derived from one specimen sequenced in a study of beta chain features in type 1 diabetes listed by TCRdb under 2018. Library preparation used the immunoSEQ multiplex PCR assay. The entire isolated RNA was reverse transcribed using the High Capacity cDNA Reverse Transcription Kit, and thus expressed TCRB transcripts were sequenced. The source is immuneACCESS, and TCRdb retained only in-frame sequences with V and J called. Part of the clones is not carried over; for the studies checked, unresolved V genes explain less than half of this, and the remainder is unexplained. The sample has hundreds of thousands of clones on record, roughly a sixth of them singletons. Under 0.095% of the sample is held by the ten biggest clonotypes. Sample: naive CD4+ T cells from blood. Sample cell subset or site, as interpreted from the label and publication: true naive CD4+ T cells. Receptor source: a man between 18 and 29 years old in good health.

This sequence joins TRBV4-1 and TRBJ2-3; D is undetermined. Germline-derived CDR1 and CDR2 are MGHRA and YSYEKL. This CDR3 has 11 amino acids. Trimming shortened V by 1 base and J by 14 bases, and 10 bases separated the two germline ends. The CDR3 here is CASSQAHGRYF. In nucleotides, the CDR3 is TGCGCCAGCAGCCAAGCCCACGGCAGGTATTTT.

This clone turned up a few times. CDR3 region: CASSPRGGIGEKLFF. The DNA of the CDR3 is TGTGCCAGCAGCCCTCGGGGGGGTATTGGTGAAAAACTGTTTTTT. The chain carries TRBV7-9 and TRBJ1-4; the D gene is possibly TRBD1 (5 bases). Between the trimmed V and J ends, which lost 5 bases and 7 bases, there was a span of 17 bases. Germline assignment: CDR1 SEHNR and CDR2 FQNEAQ (reference sequence). The CDR3 runs to 15 residues.

Worth noting for this clone: Distinct nucleotide sequences in the sample also encode this CDR3. The chain carries TRBV4-1 and TRBJ2-7, with 7 bases lining up with TRBD1. The CDR3 has 22 residues. The trim removed 2 bases at V and 4 bases at J, leaving 29 bases unmatched. CDR1 and CDR2 (germline): MGHRA, YSYEKL. This CDR3 is CASSQWGQPGQIFRTPPYEQYF. The CDR3 DNA is TGCGCCAGCAGCCAATGGGGTCAACCGGGACAGATCTTTCGGACTCCTCCTTACGAGCAGTACTTC.

Worth noting for this clone: A junction boundary mismatches the germline segment, possibly from a read error. This chain uses TRBV7-7 with TRBJ2-7, with D perhaps matching TRBD2 (6 bases). The CDR3 runs 14 residues. Germline lookup yields CDR1 SSHAT and CDR2 FNYEAQ (reference sequence). Here the CDR3 reads CASSFRAGDYEQYF. The CDR3 DNA reads as TGTGCTAGCAGCTTTCGAGCGGGTGACTACGAGCAGTACTTC.

The gene calls are TRBV30 and TRBJ2-5; 10 bases match TRBD1. The CDR3 has 16 amino acids. Germline V CDR1 and CDR2: GTSNPN, SVGIG (reference sequence). V shed 2 bases and J 6 bases; nucleotides not matched to a gene: 12. The CDR3 region is CAWSTWDRGRPQTQYF. Written as DNA, the CDR3 is TGTGCCTGGAGTACCTGGGACAGGGGTCGCCCCCAGACCCAGTACTTC.

For this clone: One end of the junction does not line up with germline, which may come from a read error. The J gene is TRBJ1-2, the V gene TRBV7-7; possible D gene TRBD1, 5 bases. The CDR3 runs to 19 residues. CDR1 and CDR2 (germline): SSHAT, FNYEAQ (reference sequence). The CDR3 reads CASSSASGPPRGPNYGYTF. Written as DNA, the CDR3 is TGTGCTAGCAGTTCTGCTAGCGGGCCTCCAAGGGGACCCAACTATGGCTACACCTTC.

CDR3 bases: TGTGCCAGCAGCTCCAGGGGAATCTCCTACAATGAGCAGTTCTTC. Residues: CASSSRGISYNEQFF. The chain recombines TRBV5-6 with TRBJ2-1; a possible D gene is TRBD1 (6 bases). The CDR3 consists of 15 residues. From germline, CDR1 is SGHDT and CDR2 YYEEEE. Between the trimmed V and J ends, which lost 3 bases and 0 bases, there was a span of 10 bases.

The chain couples TRBV10-3 to TRBJ2-7; weak D call: TRBD1 (6 bases). CDR3 size: 15 residues. CDR1 and CDR2 from the germline V gene are ENHRY and SYGVKD. With 8 bases removed from V and 5 bases from J, the gap between germline ends came to 22 bases. The CDR3 sequence is CAIGGGFDRNHEQYF. CDR3 in DNA: TGTGCCATCGGAGGAGGTTTTGACAGGAACCACGAGCAGTACTTC.

This clone was recorded many times. This chain links TRBV2 with TRBJ1-1; 10 nucleotides align to TRBD1. Germline V lookup: CDR1 SNHLY, CDR2 FYNNEI. The CDR3 consists of 16 residues. V lost 5 bases and J lost 1; bases outside the gene matches: 7. CDR3 sequence: CASSLTGGERNTEAFF. The CDR3 DNA reads as TGTGCCAGCAGTTTGACAGGGGGCGAGAGGAACACTGAAGCTTTCTTT. Filled out from reference TRBV2 and TRBJ1-1, the complete variable domain reads EPEVTQTPSHQVTQMGQEVILRCVPISNHLYFYWYRQILGQKVEFLVSFYNNEISEKSEIFDDQFSVERPDGSNFTLKIRSTKLEDSAMYFCASSLTGGERNTEAFFGQGTRLTVV.

This clone was picked up a small number of times. This rearrangement joins TRBV28 to TRBJ1-2; D uncertain. The CDR3 loop spans 13 amino acids. Trimming stripped 2 bases from V and 8 bases from J, with 12 bases between. CDR1 MDHEN and CDR2 SYDVKM come from the germline V gene. CDR3 amino acids: CASSLGNGRGYTF. The CDR3 DNA follows: TGTGCCAGCAGTTTAGGAAACGGCCGGGGCTACACCTTC.

J is TRBJ2-7 and V is TRBV29-1; 12 bases fit TRBD2. Germline-derived CDR1 and CDR2 are SQVTM and ANQGSEA. J was trimmed by 3 bases and V by 6 bases; bases with no gene match: 6. The CDR3 is made up of 14 amino acids. CDR3 protein: CSVQPGLAGYEQYF. DNA of the CDR3: TGCAGCGTGCAACCGGGACTAGCGGGCTACGAGCAGTACTTC.

This clone has only a few counts. The chain combines TRBV6-6 with TRBJ2-2; no definite D call. The CDR3 covers 14 residues. The germline V and J ends were trimmed by 0 bases and 1 base, with 3 bases remaining between them. Germline V gene data show CDR1 as MNHNY and CDR2 as SVGAGI (reference sequence). CDR3 DNA sequence: TGTGCCAGCAGTTACTCAGGGAACACCGGGGAGCTGTTTTTT. It codes for CASSYSGNTGELFF.

This clone was seen a few times. The CDR3 DNA is TGCGCCAGCAGCCAAGTCACCCCAGGACTAGCGGGGAACAATGAGCAGTTCTTC. It translates to CASSQVTPGLAGNNEQFF. V usage is TRBV4-1 and J usage is TRBJ2-1, with 12 bases matching TRBD2. The CDR3 loop spans 18 amino acids. Germline-derived CDR1 and CDR2 are MGHRA and YSYEKL. The J segment lost 5 bases and the V segment lost 1 base, leaving 9 bases of the junction unmatched.

This rearrangement joins TRBV2 to TRBJ1-4; D remains unclear. Germline loops: CDR1 SNHLY, CDR2 FYNNEI. V gave up 1 base and J gave up 3 bases, with 15 bases separating them. CDR3 length: 17 residues. The DNA of the CDR3 is TGTGCCAGCAGTGAAGGAGTCTCCGCAGCGTCTAATGAAAAACTGTTTTTT. This sequence encodes CASSEGVSAASNEKLFF.

A few counts support this clone. The chain recombines TRBV27 with TRBJ1-6, with D perhaps TRBD1 (5 bases). Germline V CDR1 and CDR2: MNHEY, SMNVEV (reference sequence). V shed 3 bases and J shed 8 bases, with 11 bases lying between them. The CDR3 spans 14 residues. The CDR3 sequence is CASSFWGRDSPLHF. DNA of the CDR3: TGTGCCAGCAGTTTTTGGGGCAGAGATTCACCCCTCCACTTT.

This chain links TRBV5-4 with TRBJ2-5; the D gene is possibly TRBD1 (5 bases). CDR3 length: 12 residues. V gave up 3 bases and J gave up 4 bases, with 7 bases separating them. Germline CDR1 is SGHNT and CDR2 is YYREEE (reference sequence). This CDR3 reads CASSSGRETQYF. CDR3 DNA sequence: TGTGCCAGCAGCTCAGGGCGAGAGACCCAGTACTTC.

V is TRBV4-2 and J is TRBJ2-7; TRBD1 aligns across 10 bases. The germline V gene has CDR1 LGHNA and CDR2 YNFKEQ. The CDR3 sequence is 15 residues long. The V and J ends lost 4 bases and 3 bases, in that order; junction bases with no gene match: 6. This chain's CDR3 is CASSPTDRGGYEQYF. In nucleotides, the CDR3 is TGTGCCAGCAGCCCCACGGACAGGGGGGGCTACGAGCAGTACTTC.

This clone has more than one count but fewer than ten. The sample has other DNA sequences that encode this CDR3 too. The rearrangement links TRBV5-1 to TRBJ2-7, with 11 positions matching TRBD1. The CDR3 sequence is 14 residues long. Germline loops: CDR1 SGHRS, CDR2 YFSETQ. The V and J ends lost 4 bases and 4 bases, in that order; junction bases with no gene match: 4. CDR3 amino acids: CASSPGTGGYEQYF. DNA of the CDR3: TGCGCCAGCAGCCCAGGGACAGGGGGATACGAGCAGTACTTC.

The sample holds a few counts of this clone. The chain joins TRBV6-6 to TRBJ2-7; weak D call: TRBD2 (5 bases). Per the germline V gene, CDR1 is MNHNY and CDR2 is SVGAGI (reference sequence). V lost 6 bases, J lost 3 bases, and 9 bases lay in between. The CDR3 totals 12 residues. The CDR3 coding sequence is TGTGCCAGCAGGGCGGGCAGCTACGAGCAGTACTTC. Its protein is CASRAGSYEQYF.

On this clone itself: The same CDR3 arises from other DNA sequences in this sample as well. The chain carries TRBV29-1 and TRBJ2-7; no clear D gene. This CDR3 is built from 12 residues. V lost 4 bases, J lost 0 bases, and 7 bases lay in between. The germline gives CDR1 SQVTM, CDR2 ANQGSEA. As DNA, the CDR3 is TGCAGCGTTGTTGGGGTCTCCTACGAGCAGTACTTC. It encodes CSVVGVSYEQYF.

The chain combines TRBV11-2 with TRBJ2-4, with D unresolved. The length of the CDR3 is 15 residues. V was pared by 2 bases and J by 0 bases, with 8 bases between. CDR1 is SGHAT and CDR2 is FQNNGV in the germline V gene. Written as DNA, the CDR3 is TGTGCCAGCAGCTTAAGGGTGACAGCCAAAAACATTCAGTACTTC. It specifies CASSLRVTAKNIQYF.

The chain couples TRBV10-3 to TRBJ2-1, with D perhaps assigned TRBD1 or TRBD2 (5 bases each). The CDR3 covers 16 residues. V dropped 0 bases and J dropped 5 bases, with 14 bases sitting between them. Germline CDR1 and CDR2: ENHRY and SYGVKD. The chain's CDR3 is CAISESSVKGNNEQFF. The CDR3 DNA sequence: TGTGCCATCAGTGAGTCTAGCGTCAAGGGGAACAATGAGCAGTTCTTC.

This clone was seen a handful of times. The J gene is TRBJ2-7, the V gene TRBV7-6, with D tentatively TRBD2 (6 bases). Trimming took 1 base from V and 7 from J, leaving 11 bases between them. Germline CDR1 SGHVS, CDR2 FNYEAQ. The CDR3 is 13 amino acids. The CDR3 loop reads CASSLETAGEQYF. CDR3 nucleotide sequence: TGTGCCAGCAGCTTAGAAACGGCGGGGGAGCAGTACTTC.

A few counts support this clone. The V and J genes are TRBV5-4 and TRBJ2-7; TRBD1 is a possible D gene (6 bases). The V gene's germline CDR1 is SGHNT and CDR2 YYREEE (reference sequence). This CDR3 is 14 amino acids long. V gave up 1 base and J gave up 2 bases, with 10 bases separating them. The CDR3 coding sequence is TGTGCCAGCAGCTTGCGGGACAAAGCCTACGAGCAGTACTTC. Its translation is CASSLRDKAYEQYF.